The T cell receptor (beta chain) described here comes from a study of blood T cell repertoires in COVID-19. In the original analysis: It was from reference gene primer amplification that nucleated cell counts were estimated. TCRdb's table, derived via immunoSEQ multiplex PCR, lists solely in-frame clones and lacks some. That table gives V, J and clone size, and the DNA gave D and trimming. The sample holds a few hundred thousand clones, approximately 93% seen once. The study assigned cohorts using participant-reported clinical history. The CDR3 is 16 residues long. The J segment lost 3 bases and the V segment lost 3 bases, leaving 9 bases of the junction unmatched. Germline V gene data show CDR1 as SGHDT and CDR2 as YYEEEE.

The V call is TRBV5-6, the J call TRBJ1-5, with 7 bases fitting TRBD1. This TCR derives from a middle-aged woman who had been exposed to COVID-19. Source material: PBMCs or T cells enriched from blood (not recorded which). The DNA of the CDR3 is TGTGCCAGCAGCTCGATAAGGACAGGAAACAATCAGCCCCAGCATTTT. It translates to CASSSIRTGNNQPQHF.